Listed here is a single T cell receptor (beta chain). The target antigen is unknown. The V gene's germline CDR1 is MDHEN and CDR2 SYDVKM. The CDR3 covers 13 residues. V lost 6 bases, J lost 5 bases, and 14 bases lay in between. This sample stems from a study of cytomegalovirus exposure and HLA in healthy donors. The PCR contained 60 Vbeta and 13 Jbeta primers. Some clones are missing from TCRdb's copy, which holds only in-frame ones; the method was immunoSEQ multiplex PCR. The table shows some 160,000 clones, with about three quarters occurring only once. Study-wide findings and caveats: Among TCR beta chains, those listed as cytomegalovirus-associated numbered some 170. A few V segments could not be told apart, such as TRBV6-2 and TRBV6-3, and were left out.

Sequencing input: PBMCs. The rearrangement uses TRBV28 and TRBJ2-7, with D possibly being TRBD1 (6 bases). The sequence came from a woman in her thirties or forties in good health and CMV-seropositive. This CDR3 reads CASREQGANEQYF. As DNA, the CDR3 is TGTGCCAGCAGGGAACAGGGCGCCAACGAGCAGTACTTC.